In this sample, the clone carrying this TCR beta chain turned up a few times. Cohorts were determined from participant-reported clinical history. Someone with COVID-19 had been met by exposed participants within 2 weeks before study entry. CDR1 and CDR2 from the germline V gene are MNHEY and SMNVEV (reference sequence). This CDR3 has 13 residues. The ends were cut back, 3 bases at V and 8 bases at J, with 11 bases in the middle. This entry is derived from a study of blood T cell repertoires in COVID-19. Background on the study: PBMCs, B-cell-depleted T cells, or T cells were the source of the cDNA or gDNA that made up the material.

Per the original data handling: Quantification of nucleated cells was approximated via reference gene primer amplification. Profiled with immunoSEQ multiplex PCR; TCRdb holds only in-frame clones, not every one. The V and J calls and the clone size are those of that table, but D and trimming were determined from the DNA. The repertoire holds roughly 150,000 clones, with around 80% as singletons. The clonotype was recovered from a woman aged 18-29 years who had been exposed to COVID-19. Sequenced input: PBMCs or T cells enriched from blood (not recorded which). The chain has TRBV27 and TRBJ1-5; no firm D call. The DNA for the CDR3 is TGTGCCAGCAGTTTTCGTCCCTCCGAGCCCCAGCATTTT. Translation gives CASSFRPSEPQHF.